These 27 T cell receptor beta chains share one sample of origin, sequenced in a study of control samples from healthy donors and cancer patients. The repertoire was sequenced with immunoSEQ multiplex PCR; TCRdb's copy has only in-frame clones and lacks some. The sample lists just under 150,000 clones, around 92% occurring once. Sequencing was done on a sample of blood. The receptor source for this set is a man younger than 45 in good health.

The chain employs TRBV20-1 and TRBJ1-2, with 8 bases lining up with TRBD1. The germline V gene encodes CDR1 DFQATT and CDR2 SNEGSKA (reference sequence). This CDR3 is 13 amino acids long. V lost 6 bases to trimming and J lost 6 bases; unmatched junction nucleotides: 9. The chain's CDR3 is CSASLTGGDGYTF. The CDR3 nucleotides are TGCAGTGCGAGTCTCACAGGGGGTGATGGCTACACCTTC.

CDR3 loop: CASSQGRGLRVTEAFF. CDR3 sequence (DNA): TGTGCCAGCAGCCAAGGGAGGGGCTTGCGGGTCACTGAAGCTTTCTTT. V is TRBV3-1 (or the pseudogene TRBV3-2) and J is TRBJ1-1, with D maybe TRBD1 (5 bases). The CDR3 runs 16 residues. V gave up 1 base and J gave up 4 bases, with 16 bases separating them. CDR1 LGHDT and CDR2 YNNKEL come from the germline V gene (reference sequence).

V and J are TRBV28 and TRBJ1-4; TRBD1 agrees at 7 bases. Germline CDR1 reads MDHEN; CDR2 reads SYDVKM. V lost 5 bases to trimming and J lost 4 bases; unmatched junction nucleotides: 10. The CDR3 totals 16 residues. CDR3 in amino acids: CASSHYRTGVNEKLFF. Here the CDR3 DNA reads TGTGCCAGCAGTCACTATAGGACAGGAGTTAATGAAAAACTGTTTTTT.

This clone was counted once. The rearrangement joins TRBV5-1 to TRBJ2-7; TRBD2 matches at 8 bases. The CDR3 is made up of 16 amino acids. The V gene end was trimmed by 4 bases and the J gene end by 4 bases; junction bases not matched to a gene: 13. Germline CDR1 reads SGHRS; CDR2 reads YFSETQ. CDR3 loop: CASSVGRRPGGYEQYF. CDR3 in DNA: TGCGCCAGCAGCGTGGGAAGGAGACCGGGGGGGTACGAGCAGTACTTC.

CDR3 in amino acids: CASSLQGNSPLHF. The CDR3 DNA is TGTGCCAGCAGCCTCCAGGGGAATTCACCCCTCCACTTT. The V gene is TRBV7-9, the J gene TRBJ1-6; tentatively, D is TRBD1 (6 bases). V lost 5 bases to trimming and J lost 7 bases, with 9 bases between them. CDR1 is SEHNR, CDR2 FQNEAQ, per germline (reference sequence). The CDR3 sequence is 13 residues long.

V usage is TRBV24-1 and J usage is TRBJ2-3, with D tentatively TRBD2 (6 bases). Trimming stripped 3 bases from V and 3 bases from J, with 12 bases between. This CDR3 is built from 15 residues. The germline V gene has CDR1 KGHDR and CDR2 SFDVKD. The CDR3 DNA follows: TGTGCCACCAGTGATCGCAGACTAGGGACAGATACGCAGTATTTT. Protein: CATSDRRLGTDTQYF.

This clone came up once. The V and J genes are TRBV6-5 and TRBJ1-4; maybe TRBD1 (5 bases). There are 15 residues in the CDR3. Trimming shortened V by 8 bases and J by 8 bases, and 21 bases separated the two germline ends. Germline V lookup: CDR1 MNHEY, CDR2 SVGAGI. The chain's CDR3 is CASCARRDALEKLFF. The CDR3, as DNA: TGTGCCAGCTGCGCCCGCCGGGACGCCCTGGAAAAACTGTTTTTT.

The chain couples TRBV28 to TRBJ1-1; 7 nucleotides align to TRBD1. V lost 4 bases, J lost 2 bases, and 7 bases stayed unmatched. This CDR3 has 15 amino acids. In germline, CDR1 is MDHEN, CDR2 SYDVKM. CDR3 in amino acids: CASSSPTGANTEAFF. CDR3 DNA sequence: TGTGCCAGCAGTTCCCCAACAGGGGCCAACACTGAAGCTTTCTTT. Drawing the rest from reference TRBV28 and TRBJ1-1, the complete variable domain is DVKVTQSSRYLVKRTGEKVFLECVQDMDHENMFWYRQDPGLGLRLIYFSYDVKMKEKGDIPEGYSVSREKKERFSLILESASTNQTSMYLCASSSPTGANTEAFFGQGTRLTVV.

This chain links TRBV27 with TRBJ2-1, with D unclear. This CDR3 comprises 15 residues. CDR1 is MNHEY and CDR2 is SMNVEV in the germline V gene (reference sequence). V gave up 1 base and J gave up 1 base, with 8 bases separating them. The CDR3 coding sequence is TGTGCCAGCAGTTTATTGGGAATATCCTACAATGAGCAGTTCTTC. This codes for CASSLLGISYNEQFF.

This clone was detected only a few times. The genes are TRBV6-1 and TRBJ1-1; D remains unclear. This CDR3 comprises 15 residues. Germline V gene lookup returns CDR1 MNHNS and CDR2 SASEGT. V was trimmed by 2 bases and J by 1 base, leaving 11 bases between them. The CDR3 sequence is CASSERWQPNTEAFF. In nucleotides, the CDR3 is TGTGCCAGCAGTGAACGGTGGCAGCCGAACACTGAAGCTTTCTTT.

The chain uses TRBV5-1 and TRBJ1-1, with D maybe TRBD1 (5 bases). V was cut by 4 bases and J by 5 bases, with 12 bases left in between. CDR3 size: 13 residues. Germline V gene sequence: CDR1 SGHRS, CDR2 YFSETQ. CDR3 protein: CASSTDTRTEAFF. Here the CDR3 DNA reads TGCGCCAGCAGCACGGACACAAGAACTGAAGCTTTCTTT. The variable domain in full, completed from reference TRBV5-1 and TRBJ1-1, reads KAGVTQTPRYLIKTRGQQVTLSCSPISGHRSVSWYQQTPGQGLQFLFEYFSETQRNKGNFPGRFSGRQFSNSRSEMNVSTLELGDSALYLCASSTDTRTEAFFGQGTRLTVV.

This chain uses TRBV5-1 with TRBJ2-3; possible D gene TRBD2, 5 bases. The length of the CDR3 is 16 residues. V was pared by 0 bases and J by 4 bases, with 15 bases between. Germline CDR1 SGHRS, CDR2 YFSETQ. CDR3 amino acids: CASSLVLGESPDTQYF. CDR3 nucleotides: TGCGCCAGCAGCTTGGTCCTCGGGGAGAGCCCAGATACGCAGTATTTT.

This chain uses TRBV9 with TRBJ2-3; maybe TRBD2 (7 bases). Trimming shortened V by 7 bases and J by 1 base, and 10 bases separated the two germline ends. Germline V gene sequence: CDR1 SGDLS, CDR2 YYNGEE. The CDR3 covers 13 residues. The CDR3 DNA reads TGTGCCAGCGGGGGGGCCGGCACAGATACGCAGTATTTT. Its protein product is CASGGAGTDTQYF.

The V gene is TRBV6-5, the J gene TRBJ1-5, with unresolved D. Trimming took off 6 bases at V and 1 base at J, with 10 bases between the two ends. The germline gives CDR1 MNHEY, CDR2 SVGAGI. The CDR3 extends over 14 amino acids. CDR3 bases: TGTGCCAGCAGGGTAGGACGGAGCAATCAGCCCCAGCATTTT. Its translation is CASRVGRSNQPQHF.

This clone was observed a single time. The V and J genes are TRBV14 and TRBJ1-1; TRBD1 matches at 8 bases. V lost 2 bases, J lost 4 bases, and 6 bases stayed unmatched. Germline values: CDR1 SGHDN, CDR2 FVKESK. CDR3 size: 15 residues. The CDR3 DNA reads TGTGCCAGCAGCCAAAGAACAGGGGGGTTCACTGAAGCTTTCTTT. Translation: CASSQRTGGFTEAFF.

This chain uses TRBV19 with TRBJ2-3, with D hard to call. Germline V lookup: CDR1 LNHDA, CDR2 SQIVND (reference sequence). The CDR3 has 11 residues. V gave up 7 bases and J gave up 6 bases, with 8 bases separating them. The CDR3 reads CASIYSDTQYF. The CDR3, as DNA: TGTGCCAGTATTTACAGCGATACGCAGTATTTT.

This chain uses TRBV4-1 with TRBJ2-7; a weak D match, TRBD2 (5 bases). This CDR3 has 13 residues. Looked up from germline, CDR1 is MGHRA and CDR2 is YSYEKL. The ends were cut back, 4 bases at V and 6 bases at J, with 13 bases in the middle. The CDR3 loop reads CASSPVTRAEQYF. The CDR3 bases are TGCGCCAGCAGCCCTGTCACGAGGGCCGAGCAGTACTTC.

The chain carries TRBV11-2 and TRBJ1-2, with D hard to call. Deletions cut 1 base from V and 2 bases from J, with 8 bases between. Germline CDR1 SGHAT, CDR2 FQNNGV. CDR3 length equals 14 residues. The CDR3 sequence is CASSLAGINYGYTF. The CDR3 nucleotides are TGTGCCAGCAGCTTAGCGGGCATAAACTATGGCTACACCTTC.

This chain links TRBV3-1 (or the pseudogene TRBV3-2) with TRBJ1-1; possible D gene TRBD1, 6 bases. Germline V lookup: CDR1 LGHDT, CDR2 YNNKEL (reference sequence). The CDR3 is made up of 13 amino acids. Trimming removed 8 bases from V and 12 bases from J, with 22 bases in between. The CDR3 here is CASALRGARQSFF. The DNA of the CDR3 is TGTGCCAGCGCCCTGCGGGGGGCGCGTCAATCTTTCTTT.

V usage is TRBV5-4 and J usage is TRBJ2-1; TRBD2 might be the D (5 bases). Deletions cut 3 bases from V and 4 bases from J, with 8 bases between. The germline V gene has CDR1 SGHNT and CDR2 YYREEE (reference sequence). The CDR3 runs 13 residues. As DNA, the CDR3 is TGTGCCAGCAGCTACGGACTTTACAATGAGCAGTTCTTC. This gives the protein CASSYGLYNEQFF.

The CDR3 DNA sequence: TGTGCCTGGAGTGTTTCGGGGGACACTGAAGCTTTCTTT. Translating gives CAWSVSGDTEAFF. V and J are TRBV30 and TRBJ1-1; D is possibly TRBD1 (5 bases). V lost 0 bases to trimming and J lost 3 bases, with 8 bases between them. Germline V gene sequence: CDR1 GTSNPN, CDR2 SVGIG (reference sequence). The length of the CDR3 is 13 residues.

The chain employs TRBV25-1 and TRBJ1-3, with D perhaps TRBD1 (6 bases). The V end was cut by 1 base, the J end by 0 bases, with 10 bases between. This CDR3 has 16 amino acids. CDR1 and CDR2 from the germline V gene are MGHDK and SYGVNS. The CDR3 here is CASSESGGHSGNTIYF. In DNA form, the CDR3 reads TGTGCCAGCAGTGAATCGGGGGGGCACTCTGGAAACACCATATATTTT.

The chain combines TRBV7-2 with TRBJ1-2; TRBD1 aligns across 8 bases. J was trimmed by 3 bases and V by 9 bases; bases with no gene match: 12. Germline loops: CDR1 SGHTA, CDR2 FQGNSA. This CDR3 comprises 15 residues. CDR3 residues: CARESRTGSDYGYTF. CDR3 DNA sequence: TGTGCCAGGGAGTCCCGGACAGGGAGCGACTATGGCTACACCTTC.

The rearrangement uses TRBV11-2 and TRBJ1-1, with no clear D. Germline CDR1 SGHAT, CDR2 FQNNGV. V shed 0 bases and J shed 6 bases, with 17 bases lying between them. The CDR3 totals 16 residues. The CDR3 nucleotides are TGTGCCAGCAGCTTAGATCAGTCCCGTATGGAAGCTGAAGCTTTCTTT. Amino acids: CASSLDQSRMEAEAFF.

The V and J genes are TRBV18 and TRBJ2-3; 10 bases line up with TRBD2. With 4 bases clipped from V and 3 bases from J, the junction kept 4 bases outside the gene matches. Germline CDR1 is KGHSH and CDR2 is LQKENI. The CDR3 is made up of 15 amino acids. CDR3 region: CASSRSGGATDTQYF. CDR3 nucleotides: TGTGCCAGCTCACGGAGCGGGGGGGCGACAGATACGCAGTATTTT.

V and J are TRBV19 and TRBJ2-1; 7 nucleotides line up with TRBD1. The trim removed 2 bases at V and 8 bases at J, leaving 3 bases unmatched. This CDR3 has 13 amino acids. Per germline, CDR1 LNHDA and CDR2 SQIVND (reference sequence). CDR3 sequence reads: CASSIWQGDEQFF. The CDR3 nucleotides are TGTGCCAGTAGTATATGGCAGGGGGATGAGCAGTTCTTC.

This clone was recorded only once. This chain joins TRBV6-1 and TRBJ1-1; D remains ambiguous. The CDR3 runs 15 residues. Trimming cost V 1 base and J 5 bases, with 14 bases left between them. Germline CDR1 reads MNHNS; CDR2 reads SASEGT. CDR3 coding DNA: TGTGCCAGCAGTGAAGTCCCAATGGGCTTTACTGAAGCTTTCTTT. Its protein is CASSEVPMGFTEAFF.